This T cell receptor beta chain is drawn from a study of T cells in narcolepsy. The CDR3 consists of 14 residues. Germline V gives CDR1 MGHDK, CDR2 SYGVNS. Between the trimmed V and J ends, which lost 5 bases and 5 bases, there was a span of 10 bases. This clone was seen only once. Antigen unknown. General observations from the study: Comparing one patient's CSF and blood CD4+ clonotypes highlighted HCRT- and TRIB2-specific autoreactive clonotypes. In some patient and control memory CD4+ samples, autoreactive clones were absent. Blood of same and different patients, but not healthy controls, reportedly held recurring autoreactive clonotypes.

Repertoires were generated with immunoSEQ multiplex PCR, while TCRdb's copy carries only in-frame clones and drops some. The data contain about 30,000 clones, roughly four fifths of them singletons. This clonotype was obtained from a human donor in good health. What was sequenced was memory (CD45RA-) CD4+ T cells from blood. This chain joins TRBV25-1 and TRBJ1-6; D is unresolved. CDR3 protein: CASSMRGNNSPLHF. CDR3 sequence (DNA): TGTGCCAGCAGTATGAGAGGGAATAATTCACCCCTCCACTTT.